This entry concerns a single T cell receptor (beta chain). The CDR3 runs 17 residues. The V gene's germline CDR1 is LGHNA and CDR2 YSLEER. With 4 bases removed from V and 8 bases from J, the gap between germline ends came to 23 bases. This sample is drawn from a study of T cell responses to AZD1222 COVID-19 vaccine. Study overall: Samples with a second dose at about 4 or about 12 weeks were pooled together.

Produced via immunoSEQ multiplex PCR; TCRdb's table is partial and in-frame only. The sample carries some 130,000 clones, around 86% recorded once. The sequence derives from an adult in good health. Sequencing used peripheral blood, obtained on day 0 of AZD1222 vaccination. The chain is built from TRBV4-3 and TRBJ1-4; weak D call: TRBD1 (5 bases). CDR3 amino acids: CASSLRPATTRGEKLFF. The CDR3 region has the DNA TGCGCCAGCAGCCTGCGGCCAGCGACGACCCGGGGCGAAAAACTGTTTTTT.